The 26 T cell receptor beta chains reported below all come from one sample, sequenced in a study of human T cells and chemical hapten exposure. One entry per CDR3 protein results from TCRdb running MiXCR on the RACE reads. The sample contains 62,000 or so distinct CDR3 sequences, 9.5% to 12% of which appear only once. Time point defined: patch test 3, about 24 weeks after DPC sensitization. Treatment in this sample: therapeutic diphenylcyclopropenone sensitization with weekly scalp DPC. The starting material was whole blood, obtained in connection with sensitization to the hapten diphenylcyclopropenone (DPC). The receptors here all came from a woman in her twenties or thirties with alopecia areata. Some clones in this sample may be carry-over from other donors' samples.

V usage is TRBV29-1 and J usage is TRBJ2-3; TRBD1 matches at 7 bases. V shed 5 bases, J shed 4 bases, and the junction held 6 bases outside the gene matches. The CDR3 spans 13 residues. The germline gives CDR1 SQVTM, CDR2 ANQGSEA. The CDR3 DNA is TGCAGCGTTCATACAGGGGCAGCAGATACGCAGTATTTT. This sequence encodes CSVHTGAADTQYF.

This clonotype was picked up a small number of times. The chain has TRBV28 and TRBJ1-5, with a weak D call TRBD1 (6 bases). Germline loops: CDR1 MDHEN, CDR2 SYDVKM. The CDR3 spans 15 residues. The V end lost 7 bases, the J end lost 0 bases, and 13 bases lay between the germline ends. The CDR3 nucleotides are TGTGCCAGCACCCTCGGGGGCGTTAGCAATCAGCCCCAGCATTTT. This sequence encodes CASTLGGVSNQPQHF.

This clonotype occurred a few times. CDR3 amino acids: CASSLYPRSSGANVLTF. The DNA of the CDR3 is TGCGCCAGCAGCTTGTATCCACGCAGCTCTGGGGCCAACGTCCTGACTTTC. The chain couples TRBV5-1 to TRBJ2-6; D is unresolved. V lost 1 base and J 0 bases, leaving 11 bases between the germline ends. The CDR3 is made up of 17 amino acids. The germline V gene has CDR1 SGHRS and CDR2 YFSETQ.

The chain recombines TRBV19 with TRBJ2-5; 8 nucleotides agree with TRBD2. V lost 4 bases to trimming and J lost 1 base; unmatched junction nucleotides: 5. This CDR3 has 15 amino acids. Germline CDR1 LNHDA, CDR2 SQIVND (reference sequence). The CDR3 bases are TGTGCCAGTAGTACGACGGGGGGGTTCCAAGAGACCCAGTACTTC. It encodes CASSTTGGFQETQYF. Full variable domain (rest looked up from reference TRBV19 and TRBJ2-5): DGGITQSPKYLFRKEGQNVTLSCEQNLNHDAMYWYRQDPGQGLRLIYYSQIVNDFQKGDIAEGYSVSREKKESFPLTVTSAQKNPTAFYLCASSTTGGFQETQYFGPGTRLLVL.

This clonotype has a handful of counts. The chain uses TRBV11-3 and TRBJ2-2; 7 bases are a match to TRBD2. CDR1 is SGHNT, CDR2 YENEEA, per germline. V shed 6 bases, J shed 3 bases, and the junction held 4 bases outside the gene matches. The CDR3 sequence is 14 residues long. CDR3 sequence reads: CASRAGLHTGELFF. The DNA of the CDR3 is TGTGCCAGCAGGGCGGGACTACACACCGGGGAGCTGTTTTTT.

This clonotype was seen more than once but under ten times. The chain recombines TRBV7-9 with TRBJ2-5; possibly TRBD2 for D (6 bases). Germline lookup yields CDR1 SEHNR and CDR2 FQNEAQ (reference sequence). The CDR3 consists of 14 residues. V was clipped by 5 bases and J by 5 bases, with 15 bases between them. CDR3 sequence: CASSPWGVTETQYF. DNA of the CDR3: TGTGCCAGCAGCCCTTGGGGGGTCACGGAGACCCAGTACTTC.

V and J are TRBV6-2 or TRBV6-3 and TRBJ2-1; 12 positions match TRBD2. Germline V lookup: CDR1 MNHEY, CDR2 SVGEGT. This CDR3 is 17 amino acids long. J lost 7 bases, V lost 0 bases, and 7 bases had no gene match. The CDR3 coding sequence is TGTGCCAGCAGTTACTCCCCGACTAGCGGGAGAGGGAATGAGCAGTTCTTC. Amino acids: CASSYSPTSGRGNEQFF.

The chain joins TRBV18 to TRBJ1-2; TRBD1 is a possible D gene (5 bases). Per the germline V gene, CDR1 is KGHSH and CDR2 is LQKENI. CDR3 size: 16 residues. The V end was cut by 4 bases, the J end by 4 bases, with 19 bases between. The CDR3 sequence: CASSRSGAPRGYGYTF. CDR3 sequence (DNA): TGTGCCAGCTCACGGTCCGGGGCCCCTAGGGGCTATGGCTACACCTTC.

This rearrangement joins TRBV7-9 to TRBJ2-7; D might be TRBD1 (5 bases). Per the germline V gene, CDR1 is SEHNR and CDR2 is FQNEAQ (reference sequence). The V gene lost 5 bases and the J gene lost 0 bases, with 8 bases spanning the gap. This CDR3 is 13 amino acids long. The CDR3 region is CASSHDSSYEQYF. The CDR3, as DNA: TGTGCCAGCAGCCATGACAGCTCCTACGAGCAGTACTTC.

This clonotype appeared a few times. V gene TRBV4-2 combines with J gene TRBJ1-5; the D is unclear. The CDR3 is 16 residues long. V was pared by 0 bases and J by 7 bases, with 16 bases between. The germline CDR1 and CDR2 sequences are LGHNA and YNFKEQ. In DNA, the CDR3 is TGTGCCAGCAGCCAAGAGGCACATAACGTTGGACAGCCCCAGCATTTT. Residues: CASSQEAHNVGQPQHF.

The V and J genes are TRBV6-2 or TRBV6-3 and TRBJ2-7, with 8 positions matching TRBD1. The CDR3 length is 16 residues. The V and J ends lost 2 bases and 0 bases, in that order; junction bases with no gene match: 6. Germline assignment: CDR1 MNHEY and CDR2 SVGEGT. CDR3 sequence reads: CASSYPRDRSSYEQYF. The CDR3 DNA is TGTGCCAGCAGTTACCCCCGGGACAGGAGCTCCTACGAGCAGTACTTC.

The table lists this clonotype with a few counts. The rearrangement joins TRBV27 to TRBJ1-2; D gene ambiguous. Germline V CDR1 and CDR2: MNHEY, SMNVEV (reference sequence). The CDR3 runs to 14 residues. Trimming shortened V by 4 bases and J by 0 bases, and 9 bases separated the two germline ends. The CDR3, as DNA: TGTGCCAGCAGTTCCGACGGAACTAACTATGGCTACACCTTC. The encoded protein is CASSSDGTNYGYTF.

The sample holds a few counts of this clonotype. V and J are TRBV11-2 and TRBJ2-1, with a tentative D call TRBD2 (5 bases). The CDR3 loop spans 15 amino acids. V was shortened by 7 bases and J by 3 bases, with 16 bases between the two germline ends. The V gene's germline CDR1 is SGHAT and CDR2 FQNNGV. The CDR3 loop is CASTRTSVNYNEQFF. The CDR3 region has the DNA TGTGCCAGCACCAGAACTAGTGTTAACTACAATGAGCAGTTCTTC.

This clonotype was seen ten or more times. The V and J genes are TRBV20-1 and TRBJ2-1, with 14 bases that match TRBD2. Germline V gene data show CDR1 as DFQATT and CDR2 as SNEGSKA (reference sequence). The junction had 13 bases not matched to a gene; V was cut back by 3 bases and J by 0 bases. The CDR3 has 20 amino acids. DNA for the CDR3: TGCAGTGCTAGTGCCGAAGGGACTAGCGGGGGCCAAAGCTCCTACAATGAGCAGTTCTTC. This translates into CSASAEGTSGGQSSYNEQFF.

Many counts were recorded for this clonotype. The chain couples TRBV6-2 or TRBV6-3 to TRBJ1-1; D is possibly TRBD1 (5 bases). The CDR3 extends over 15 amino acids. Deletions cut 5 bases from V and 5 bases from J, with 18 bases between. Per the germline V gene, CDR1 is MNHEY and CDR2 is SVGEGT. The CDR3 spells CASSPVAGTKTEAFF. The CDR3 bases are TGTGCCAGCAGTCCGGTAGCCGGGACGAAAACTGAAGCTTTCTTT.

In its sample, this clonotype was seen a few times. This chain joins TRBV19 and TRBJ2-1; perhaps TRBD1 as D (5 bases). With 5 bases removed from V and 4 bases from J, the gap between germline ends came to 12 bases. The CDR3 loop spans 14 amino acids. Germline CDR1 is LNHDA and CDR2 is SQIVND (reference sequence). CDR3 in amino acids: CASSGADGYNEQFF. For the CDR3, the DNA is TGTGCCAGTAGTGGGGCCGACGGTTACAATGAGCAGTTCTTC.

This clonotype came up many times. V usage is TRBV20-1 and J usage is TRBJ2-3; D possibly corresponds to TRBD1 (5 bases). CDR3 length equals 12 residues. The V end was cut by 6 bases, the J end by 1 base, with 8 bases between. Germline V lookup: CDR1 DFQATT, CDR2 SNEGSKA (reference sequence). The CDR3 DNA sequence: TGCAGTGCCAGGGTGGGCACAGATACGCAGTATTTT. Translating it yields CSARVGTDTQYF.

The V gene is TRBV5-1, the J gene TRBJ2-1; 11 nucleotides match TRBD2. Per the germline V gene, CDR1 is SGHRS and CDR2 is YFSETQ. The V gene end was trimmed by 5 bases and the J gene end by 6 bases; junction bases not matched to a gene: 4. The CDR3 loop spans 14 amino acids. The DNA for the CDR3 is TGCGCCAGCAGGGGGCTAGCGGGAGGCAATGAGCAGTTCTTC. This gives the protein CASRGLAGGNEQFF. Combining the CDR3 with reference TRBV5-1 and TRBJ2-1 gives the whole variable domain KAGVTQTPRYLIKTRGQQVTLSCSPISGHRSVSWYQQTPGQGLQFLFEYFSETQRNKGNFPGRFSGRQFSNSRSEMNVSTLELGDSALYLCASRGLAGGNEQFFGPGTRLTVL.

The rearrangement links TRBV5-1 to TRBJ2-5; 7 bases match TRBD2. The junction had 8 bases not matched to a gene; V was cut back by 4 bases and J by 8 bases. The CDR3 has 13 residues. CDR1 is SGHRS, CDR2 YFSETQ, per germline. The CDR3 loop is CASSIGLDGTQYF. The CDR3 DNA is TGCGCCAGCAGCATCGGACTAGACGGAACCCAGTACTTC. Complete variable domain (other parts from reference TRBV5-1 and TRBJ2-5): KAGVTQTPRYLIKTRGQQVTLSCSPISGHRSVSWYQQTPGQGLQFLFEYFSETQRNKGNFPGRFSGRQFSNSRSEMNVSTLELGDSALYLCASSIGLDGTQYFGPGTRLLVL.

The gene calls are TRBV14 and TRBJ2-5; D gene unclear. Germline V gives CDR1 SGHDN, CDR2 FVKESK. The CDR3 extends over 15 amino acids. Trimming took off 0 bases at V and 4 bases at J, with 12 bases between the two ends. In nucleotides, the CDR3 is TGTGCCAGCAGCCAAGATATTACAGTCCGAGAGACCCAGTACTTC. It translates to CASSQDITVRETQYF.

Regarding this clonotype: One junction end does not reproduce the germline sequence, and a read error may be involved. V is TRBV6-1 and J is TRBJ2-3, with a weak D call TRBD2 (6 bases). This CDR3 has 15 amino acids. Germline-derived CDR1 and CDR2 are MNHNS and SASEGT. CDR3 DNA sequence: TGTGCCAGCAGGGAAGGGACTTCTAGCACAGATACGCAGTATTTT. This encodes CASREGTSSTDTQYF.

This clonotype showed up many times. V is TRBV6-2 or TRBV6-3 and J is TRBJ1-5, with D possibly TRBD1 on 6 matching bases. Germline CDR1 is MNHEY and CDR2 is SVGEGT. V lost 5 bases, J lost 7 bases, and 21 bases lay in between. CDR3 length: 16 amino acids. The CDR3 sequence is CASSTPRRGWEQPQHF. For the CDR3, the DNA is TGTGCCAGCAGTACCCCCAGGAGGGGGTGGGAGCAGCCCCAGCATTTT.

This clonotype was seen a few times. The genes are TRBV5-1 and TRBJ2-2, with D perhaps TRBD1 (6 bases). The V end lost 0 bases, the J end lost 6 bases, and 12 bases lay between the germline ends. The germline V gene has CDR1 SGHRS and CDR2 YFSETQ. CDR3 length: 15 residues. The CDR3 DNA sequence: TGCGCCAGCAGCTTGGGGACAGCCGGGGCCGGGGAGCTGTTTTTT. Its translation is CASSLGTAGAGELFF. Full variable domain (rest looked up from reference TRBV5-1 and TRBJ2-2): KAGVTQTPRYLIKTRGQQVTLSCSPISGHRSVSWYQQTPGQGLQFLFEYFSETQRNKGNFPGRFSGRQFSNSRSEMNVSTLELGDSALYLCASSLGTAGAGELFFGEGSRLTVL.

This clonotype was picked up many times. This CDR3 reads CASSRTGSMGYEQYF. The CDR3 nucleotides are TGTGCCAGCAGCCGCACGGGCAGTATGGGGTACGAGCAGTACTTC. This chain connects TRBV7-2 to TRBJ2-7; D is unclear. Looked up from germline, CDR1 is SGHTA and CDR2 is FQGNSA. This CDR3 is built from 15 residues. The germline V and J ends were trimmed by 5 bases and 4 bases, with 18 bases remaining between them.

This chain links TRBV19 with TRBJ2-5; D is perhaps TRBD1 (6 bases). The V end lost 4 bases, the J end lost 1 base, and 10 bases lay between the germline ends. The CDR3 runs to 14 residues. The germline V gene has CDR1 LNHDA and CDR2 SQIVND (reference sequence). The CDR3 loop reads CASSSWTAQETQYF. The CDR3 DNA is TGTGCCAGTAGTAGCTGGACAGCCCAAGAGACCCAGTACTTC.

The CDR3 sequence is CSVDGRPGVANALNTEAFF. For the CDR3, the DNA is TGCAGCGTTGATGGCCGGCCGGGAGTAGCTAACGCTTTGAACACTGAAGCTTTCTTT. The chain recombines TRBV29-1 with TRBJ1-1; D not resolved. V was cut by 3 bases and J by 0 bases, with 26 bases left in between. The CDR3 is 19 amino acids. In germline, CDR1 is SQVTM, CDR2 ANQGSEA. The full variable domain, completed using reference TRBV29-1 and TRBJ1-1, is SAVISQKPSRDICQRGTSLTIQCQVDSQVTMMFWYRQQPGQSLTLIATANQGSEATYESGFVIDKFPISRPNLTFSTLTVSNMSPEDSSIYLCSVDGRPGVANALNTEAFFGQGTRLTVV.